These 19 T cell receptor beta chains originate from one sample sequenced in a study of T-cell memory formation after mild COVID-19 (dated by TCRdb to the early 2020s). The library was produced with 5' RACE. The listed sequencing device is Illumina NovaSeq 6000. TCRdb reprocessing: public reads trimmed at Q25 with fastp, clones called with MiXCR, in-frame beta chains kept. Rows are unified per CDR3 protein, each entry keeping the most common DNA and genes. The sample yields about 140,000 distinct CDR3 sequences; about 14% were counted once. The leading ten clones occupy roughly 28% of the sample. Material for sequencing was PBMCs or a T cell subset sorted from them (not recorded which). These receptors originate from an adult woman who had mild COVID-19 (a few samples of this study predate the infection). The sample titles of this study are shuffled in the database, so cell type and time point are left out; the donor was told from shared clones.

This chain links TRBV10-3 with TRBJ1-1; the D is unclear. The CDR3 length is 14 residues. V was cut by 0 bases and J by 5 bases, with 10 bases left in between. Germline V gives CDR1 ENHRY, CDR2 SYGVKD. DNA of the CDR3: TGTGCCATCAGTGAGTCTAATGATTGGACTGAAGCTTTCTTT. Encoded protein: CAISESNDWTEAFF.

Here the CDR3 reads CASSQDDRGPPNEQFF. The CDR3 nucleotides read TGCGCCAGCAGCCAAGATGACAGGGGGCCGCCCAATGAGCAGTTCTTC. The rearrangement joins TRBV4-3 to TRBJ2-1; 10 positions agree with TRBD1. Germline V CDR1 and CDR2: LGHNA, YSLEER. The CDR3 extends over 16 amino acids. The ends lost 0 bases at V and 6 bases at J; junction bases unmatched: 5.

On this clonotype: Germline and junction disagree at one end, which may indicate a read error. This chain links TRBV4-1 with TRBJ2-7; 12 positions match TRBD1. Germline CDR1 reads MGHRA; CDR2 reads YSYEKL. The CDR3 has 14 amino acids. The CDR3 sequence: CASIGTGGSSEQYF. CDR3 nucleotide sequence: TGCGCCAGCATAGGGACAGGGGGCTCCTCCGAGCAGTACTTC.

This chain joins TRBV7-8 and TRBJ1-5, with D unresolved. The length of the CDR3 is 14 residues. With 2 bases removed from V and 2 bases from J, the gap between germline ends came to 7 bases. The V gene's germline CDR1 is SGHVS and CDR2 FQNEAQ. CDR3 region: CASSLSPRNQPQHF. The CDR3 region has the DNA TGTGCCAGCAGCTTATCGCCCCGCAATCAGCCCCAGCATTTT. The entire variable domain, with the rest obtained from reference TRBV7-8 and TRBJ1-5, is as follows: GAGVSQSPRYKVAKRGQDVALRCDPISGHVSLFWYQQALGQGPEFLTYFQNEAQLDKSGLPSDRFFAERPEGSVSTLKIQRTQQEDSAVYLCASSLSPRNQPQHFGDGTRLSIL.

This clonotype was counted at least ten times. The gene calls are TRBV7-6 and TRBJ2-7; either TRBD1 or TRBD2 may supply D (5 bases each). Germline CDR1 and CDR2: SGHVS and FNYEAQ. Trimming removed 0 bases at V and 7 bases at J, with 16 bases between. The CDR3 runs to 15 residues. The CDR3 sequence: CASSLALTRGDEQYF. The CDR3 coding sequence is TGTGCCAGCAGCTTAGCGTTAACTAGGGGCGATGAGCAGTACTTC.

This clonotype has a handful of counts. The chain links TRBV5-1 to TRBJ2-7; no firm D call. CDR1 and CDR2 (germline): SGHRS, YFSETQ. CDR3 length: 11 residues. Trimming removed 3 bases from V and 7 bases from J, with 8 bases in between. In DNA form, the CDR3 reads TGCGCCAGCAGCTGGAATGGGGAGCAGTACTTC. It codes for CASSWNGEQYF.

This clonotype showed up just a few times. The chain links TRBV9 to TRBJ2-2; the D gene is possibly TRBD1 (5 bases). The V and J ends lost 0 bases and 4 bases respectively, with 10 bases between them. Per germline, CDR1 SGDLS and CDR2 YYNGEE. The CDR3 covers 15 residues. CDR3 sequence: CASSVALTVTGELFF. CDR3 in DNA: TGTGCCAGCAGCGTAGCTTTGACAGTCACCGGGGAGCTGTTTTTT.

This clonotype was seen a handful of times. The chain has TRBV6-2 or TRBV6-3 and TRBJ2-1; D is unresolved. Germline V CDR1 and CDR2: MNHEY, SVGEGT. The CDR3 is 14 residues long. V was trimmed by 0 bases and J by 8 bases, leaving 11 bases between them. The CDR3 spells CASSYSIQRDEQFF. The DNA of the CDR3 is TGTGCCAGCAGTTACTCGATCCAACGGGATGAGCAGTTCTTC.

This clonotype was seen a handful of times. The chain links TRBV6-2 or TRBV6-3 to TRBJ2-7; 7 positions match TRBD1. Germline CDR1 is MNHEY and CDR2 is SVGEGT. The CDR3 has 16 residues. The ends lost 4 bases at V and 2 bases at J; junction bases unmatched: 11. CDR3 DNA: TGTGCCAGCAGTTTGGGGCTCGGGACAGTAACCTACGAGCAGTACTTC. Protein sequence: CASSLGLGTVTYEQYF.

V is TRBV21-1 and J is TRBJ1-1. TRBV21-1 is given as a pseudogene. CDR3 length: 16 amino acids. The CDR3 DNA reads TGTGCCAGCAGCATTCGGAGCGGACGGGTCAACACTGAAGCTTTCTTT. As protein: CASSIRSGRVNTEAFF.

J is TRBJ2-5 and V is TRBV4-3; unclear D gene. The V gene's germline CDR1 is LGHNA and CDR2 YSLEER. The CDR3 is 18 residues long. The V end was cut by 0 bases, the J end by 2 bases, with 19 bases between. The CDR3 here is CASSQDPSFLGLQETQYF. CDR3 bases: TGCGCCAGCAGCCAAGATCCCTCCTTCCTAGGGTTGCAAGAGACCCAGTACTTC.

The chain couples TRBV6-6 to TRBJ2-2, with D unclear. Germline-derived CDR1 and CDR2 are MNHNY and SVGAGI (reference sequence). The V gene lost 8 bases and the J gene lost 4 bases, with 8 bases spanning the gap. This CDR3 spans 12 amino acids. This chain's CDR3 is CASLTLTGELFF. The DNA for the CDR3 is TGTGCCAGCTTGACCCTCACCGGGGAGCTGTTTTTT.

This sequence joins TRBV6-2 or TRBV6-3 and TRBJ2-3, with 10 bases lining up with TRBD2. CDR3 length: 15 amino acids. Germline CDR1 MNHEY, CDR2 SVGEGT. The V gene end was trimmed by 8 bases and the J gene end by 1 base; junction bases not matched to a gene: 6. The DNA of the CDR3 is TGTGCCAGCTCTGGGGGGACTAGCGGCACAGATACGCAGTATTTT. This gives the protein CASSGGTSGTDTQYF.

This clonotype was observed a single time. V is TRBV7-2 and J is TRBJ2-1, with 14 positions matching TRBD2. V was clipped by 5 bases and J by 15 bases; unmatched bases: 12. The CDR3 has 15 amino acids. From germline, CDR1 is SGHTA and CDR2 FQGNSA. The CDR3 loop reads CASSPPGLAGDRAFF. The DNA for the CDR3 is TGTGCCAGCAGCCCCCCGGGACTAGCGGGGGACCGAGCGTTCTTC.

As DNA, the CDR3 is TGTGCCAGCAGCGGACTAGCGGACAACAATGAGCAGTTCTTC. Translation: CASSGLADNNEQFF. The chain combines TRBV11-2 with TRBJ2-1; 10 bases match TRBD2. This CDR3 region has 14 residues. V shed 5 bases and J 5 bases; nucleotides not matched to a gene: 3. From germline, CDR1 is SGHAT and CDR2 FQNNGV.

The CDR3 loop reads CAISEFLAGQETQYF. CDR3 sequence (DNA): TGTGCCATCAGTGAGTTTCTAGCGGGACAAGAGACCCAGTACTTC. The chain employs TRBV10-3 and TRBJ2-5; 9 bases are a match to TRBD2. V lost 1 base and J lost 2; bases outside the gene matches: 2. CDR3 size: 15 residues. Per the germline V gene, CDR1 is ENHRY and CDR2 is SYGVKD.

This clonotype was seen a few times. The rearrangement uses TRBV6-1 and TRBJ1-5; 7 bases line up with TRBD1. After removal of 6 bases from V and 6 bases from J, the junction contained 8 bases not matched to a gene. This CDR3 has 14 amino acids. Germline lookup yields CDR1 MNHNS and CDR2 SASEGT. CDR3 bases: TGTGCCAGCAGGGACAGGCCAGGAAGTCAGCCCCAGCATTTT. This translates into CASRDRPGSQPQHF.

The V and J genes are TRBV12-3 or TRBV12-4 and TRBJ2-2; no firm D call. V dropped 4 bases and J dropped 1 base, with 4 bases sitting between them. The CDR3 runs to 13 residues. The CDR3 coding sequence is TGTGCCAGCAGTTCTAGGAACACCGGGGAGCTGTTTTTT. It specifies CASSSRNTGELFF.

This rearrangement joins TRBV5-1 to TRBJ2-1, with D perhaps matching TRBD2 (5 bases). The V end was cut by 4 bases, the J end by 2 bases, with 13 bases between. Germline-derived CDR1 and CDR2 are SGHRS and YFSETQ. This CDR3 contains 15 residues. CDR3 loop: CASSVAYPAYNEQFF. The CDR3, as DNA: TGCGCCAGCAGCGTAGCGTACCCGGCCTACAATGAGCAGTTCTTC.